The clone carrying this T cell receptor (beta chain) was detected a few times. Antigen: not known. The sample comes from a study of blood T cells in healthy people across ages. Study outcomes and limitations: Per million T cells, TCR beta diversity dropped about linearly as age rose. Changes seen in expanded clonotypes were possibly confounded by donor CMV status left unknown. Leaving the PBMCs unsorted stopped any conclusive comparison of naive versus antigen-experienced cells. Long-lived donors carried more naive CD4+ cells and greater diversity than aged donors.

A sample-barcoded 5' primer and a J-beta primer mix were used in a second PCR of roughly 7 to 11 cycles. Each CDR3 protein gets one entry after TCRdb re-called the 5' RACE reads with MiXCR. Of 1.8 million or so distinct CDR3 sequences listed, about 39% are singletons. The junction had 5 bases not matched to a gene; V was cut back by 3 bases and J by 4 bases. The CDR3 runs to 15 residues. The clonotype comes from a human donor in good health. The rearrangement links TRBV12-3 or TRBV12-4 to TRBJ2-2, with 7 bases identical to TRBD2. Sequenced input: blood. The CDR3 DNA sequence: TGTGCCAGCAGTTTCTGGGACTACAGCACCGGGGAGCTGTTTTTT. Protein sequence: CASSFWDYSTGELFF.